The 16 T cell receptor beta chains below all came from one sample that was sequenced in a study of blood T cell repertoires in COVID-19. Measured with immunoSEQ multiplex PCR; TCRdb has only the in-frame clones, and not every one. The sample contains around 480,000 clones, 88% of which appear only once. Material: peripheral blood. The receptors originated from a woman aged 45-59 years with COVID-19, enrolled during active disease.

The V call is TRBV2, the J call TRBJ1-4, with D unresolved. Germline V gene lookup returns CDR1 SNHLY and CDR2 FYNNEI. This CDR3 is 15 amino acids long. Trimming cost V 4 bases and J 8 bases, with 17 bases left between them. The CDR3 nucleotides read TGTGCCAGCAGTGCGTCTGGGCAGGTGCCAGAAAAACTGTTTTTT. This translates into CASSASGQVPEKLFF.

This chain connects TRBV27 to TRBJ1-2; tentative D call: TRBD1 (6 bases). CDR1 is MNHEY, CDR2 SMNVEV, per germline (reference sequence). The CDR3 runs to 15 residues. V lost 2 bases, J lost 6 bases, and 16 bases lay in between. CDR3 loop: CASSLRATGEDGYTF. The CDR3 DNA reads TGTGCCAGCAGTTTACGGGCGACAGGAGAGGATGGCTACACCTTC.

V usage is TRBV3-1 (or the pseudogene TRBV3-2) and J usage is TRBJ1-2, with D perhaps TRBD1 (5 bases). The V end lost 0 bases, the J end lost 4 bases, and 12 bases lay between the germline ends. Germline loops: CDR1 LGHDT, CDR2 YNNKEL (reference sequence). CDR3 size: 15 residues. The CDR3 DNA reads TGTGCCAGCAGCCAAGATGGGCAGGGCGCCTATGGCTACACCTTC. Protein: CASSQDGQGAYGYTF.

This chain links TRBV11-2 with TRBJ2-2; TRBD1 aligns across 7 bases. V lost 5 bases, J lost 8 bases, and 14 bases stayed unmatched. The CDR3 consists of 16 residues. The germline V gene has CDR1 SGHAT and CDR2 FQNNGV. CDR3 DNA: TGTGCCAGCAGCCCTAGGATAGGGGGCCCCCTTGGGGAGCTGTTTTTT. It is translated as CASSPRIGGPLGELFF. The whole variable domain, filled in from reference TRBV11-2 and TRBJ2-2, reads EAGVAQSPRYKIIEKRQSVAFWCNPISGHATLYWYQQILGQGPKLLIQFQNNGVVDDSQLPKDRFSAERLKGVDSTLKIQPAKLEDSAVYLCASSPRIGGPLGELFFGEGSRLTVL.

This chain connects TRBV19 to TRBJ1-1; TRBD1 agrees at 8 bases. Per germline, CDR1 LNHDA and CDR2 SQIVND (reference sequence). The CDR3 totals 14 residues. V shed 7 bases, J shed 1 base, and the junction held 5 bases outside the gene matches. For the CDR3, the DNA is TGTGCCAGTACAAAAGGACAGGGGAACACTGAAGCTTTCTTT. It encodes CASTKGQGNTEAFF.

The V gene is TRBV30, the J gene TRBJ1-4; D possibly corresponds to TRBD1 (5 bases). Trimming removed 1 base from V and 6 bases from J, with 15 bases in between. The CDR3 totals 15 residues. Germline CDR1 reads GTSNPN; CDR2 reads SVGIG (reference sequence). CDR3 sequence: CAWSDGSIRDEKLFF. The CDR3 nucleotides read TGTGCCTGGAGTGACGGTTCTATCAGGGATGAAAAACTGTTTTTT.

This clone has only a few counts. The identical CDR3 is also encoded by other nucleotide sequences in the sample. This chain connects TRBV2 to TRBJ1-5, with D tentatively TRBD1 (6 bases). Looked up from germline, CDR1 is SNHLY and CDR2 is FYNNEI. The length of the CDR3 is 13 residues. V gave up 5 bases and J gave up 4 bases, with 9 bases separating them. DNA of the CDR3: TGTGCCAGCAGTACCGGACAGAATCAGCCCCAGCATTTT. Translated, it gives CASSTGQNQPQHF.

CDR3 DNA: TGTGCCAGCACCTACAGGGTAAATTCACCCCTCCACTTT. The encoded protein is CASTYRVNSPLHF. The chain recombines TRBV27 with TRBJ1-6; a possible D gene is TRBD1 (6 bases). The CDR3 has 13 residues. Germline-derived CDR1 and CDR2 are MNHEY and SMNVEV (reference sequence). V shed 7 bases and J shed 7 bases, with 11 bases lying between them.

About this clone: Other DNA sequences from this sample encode an identical CDR3 as well. The rearrangement joins TRBV27 to TRBJ1-3; the D gene is possibly TRBD1 (5 bases). The CDR3 runs to 15 residues. Trimming removed 5 bases at V and 0 bases at J, with 11 bases between. Germline assignment: CDR1 MNHEY and CDR2 SMNVEV (reference sequence). CDR3 region: CASSITGDSGNTIYF. CDR3 DNA: TGTGCCAGCAGTATCACAGGAGACTCTGGAAACACCATATATTTT.

Here the CDR3 DNA reads TGTGCCAGCAGCCAAGTTTCCAGTACAAATTCACCCCTCCACTTT. Amino acid sequence: CASSQVSSTNSPLHF. This chain joins TRBV3-1 (or the pseudogene TRBV3-2) and TRBJ1-6; D remains unclear. Per the germline V gene, CDR1 is LGHDT and CDR2 is YNNKEL (reference sequence). The germline V and J ends were trimmed by 1 base and 7 bases, with 11 bases remaining between them. CDR3 size: 15 residues.

This clone was recorded only once. This chain uses TRBV14 with TRBJ2-3; D is perhaps TRBD2 (9 bases). Germline CDR1 and CDR2: SGHDN and FVKESK. Trimming shortened V by 4 bases and J by 5 bases, and 22 bases separated the two germline ends. The CDR3 runs 17 residues. CDR3 in amino acids: CASSLPRGRGGGDTQYF. As DNA, the CDR3 is TGTGCCAGCAGCCTCCCCAGGGGGCGGGGGGGCGGAGATACGCAGTATTTT.

The chain combines TRBV5-1 with TRBJ2-2, with 10 bases identical to TRBD2. V shed 4 bases and J 0 bases; nucleotides not matched to a gene: 6. Germline V gene data show CDR1 as SGHRS and CDR2 as YFSETQ. This CDR3 is 17 amino acids long. CDR3: CASSPSGLATNTGELFF. The CDR3 nucleotides are TGCGCCAGCAGCCCCTCGGGACTAGCGACGAACACCGGGGAGCTGTTTTTT.

The genes are TRBV4-2 and TRBJ2-7, with 8 bases that match TRBD2. The CDR3 length is 17 residues. Trimming removed 0 bases from V and 2 bases from J; junction bases left unmatched: 9. CDR1 LGHNA and CDR2 YNFKEQ come from the germline V gene. The CDR3 is CASSQDYLAGGPYEQYF. As DNA, the CDR3 is TGTGCCAGCAGCCAAGATTACTTGGCGGGGGGCCCCTACGAGCAGTACTTC.

The V call is TRBV24-1, the J call TRBJ1-3; D uncertain. Germline CDR1 reads KGHDR; CDR2 reads SFDVKD. With 9 bases removed from V and 1 base from J, the gap between germline ends came to 6 bases. The length of the CDR3 is 12 residues. This CDR3 reads CATSESGNTIYF. Here the CDR3 DNA reads TGTGCCACCTCCGAGTCTGGAAACACCATATATTTT.

The sample holds one count of this clone. J is TRBJ1-2 and V is TRBV28, with TRBD1 matching over 8 bases. This CDR3 has 16 residues. With V trimmed by 5 bases and J by 0 bases, 8 bases remained unmatched. The germline V gene encodes CDR1 MDHEN and CDR2 SYDVKM. CDR3 loop: CASSPGGTGANYGYTF. The CDR3 coding sequence is TGTGCCAGCAGTCCGGGCGGGACAGGAGCTAACTATGGCTACACCTTC.

The rearrangement joins TRBV25-1 to TRBJ1-1, with D unresolved. The CDR3 is 16 amino acids. Trimming took 3 bases from V and 2 from J, leaving 16 bases between them. Germline CDR1 reads MGHDK; CDR2 reads SYGVNS. The CDR3 DNA is TGTGCCAGCAGTGACGGGGTTCCGAACAAAAACACTGAAGCTTTCTTT. This gives the protein CASSDGVPNKNTEAFF.